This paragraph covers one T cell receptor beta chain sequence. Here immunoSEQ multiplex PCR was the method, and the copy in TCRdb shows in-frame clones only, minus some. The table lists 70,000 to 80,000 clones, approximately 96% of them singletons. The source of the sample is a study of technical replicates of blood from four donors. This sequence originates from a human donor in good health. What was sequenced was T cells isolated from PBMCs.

The CDR3, as DNA: TGTGCCATCAGTGAACCGTATTTTGGGAGTAGCAATCAGCCCCAGCATTTT. Translation: CAISEPYFGSSNQPQHF. V gene TRBV10-3 combines with J gene TRBJ1-5, with D unclear. The CDR3 has 17 amino acids. Germline V gene lookup returns CDR1 ENHRY and CDR2 SYGVKD. V was shortened by 3 bases and J by 0 bases, with 15 bases between the two germline ends.